This T cell receptor (beta chain) was captured in a study of blood T cells in healthy people across ages. Through a sample-barcoded 5' primer and a J-beta primer mix, a second PCR was run for roughly 7 to 12 cycles. Every individual sample yielded 2.5 million or more paired-end reads (each containing CDR3). TCRdb passed the 5' RACE reads through MiXCR, listing each CDR3 protein once. The sample shows roughly 800,000 distinct CDR3 sequences, 55% to 75% of them seen only once. CDR3 size: 18 residues. The ends lost 4 bases at V and 8 bases at J; junction bases unmatched: 22. From germline, CDR1 is SEHNR and CDR2 FQNEAQ (reference sequence).

This sequence joins TRBV7-9 and TRBJ1-2; 7 bases line up with TRBD1. The clonotype was recovered from a man aged 25 to 45 in good health. The sequenced material came from blood. The CDR3: CASSSSRVTQDRHIGYTF. The CDR3 coding sequence is TGTGCCAGCAGCTCCAGCCGCGTGACCCAGGACAGGCATATAGGCTACACCTTC.